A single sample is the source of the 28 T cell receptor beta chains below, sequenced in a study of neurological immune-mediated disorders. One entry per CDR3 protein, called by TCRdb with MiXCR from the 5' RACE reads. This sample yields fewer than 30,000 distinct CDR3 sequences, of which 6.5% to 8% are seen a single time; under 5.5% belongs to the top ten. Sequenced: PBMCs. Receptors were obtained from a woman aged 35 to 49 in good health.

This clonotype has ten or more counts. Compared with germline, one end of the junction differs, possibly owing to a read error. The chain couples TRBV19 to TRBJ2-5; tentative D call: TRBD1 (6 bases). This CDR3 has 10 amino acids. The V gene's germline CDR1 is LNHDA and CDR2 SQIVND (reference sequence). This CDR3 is CATGSETQYF. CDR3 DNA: TGCGCCACAGGGTCCGAGACCCAGTACTTC.

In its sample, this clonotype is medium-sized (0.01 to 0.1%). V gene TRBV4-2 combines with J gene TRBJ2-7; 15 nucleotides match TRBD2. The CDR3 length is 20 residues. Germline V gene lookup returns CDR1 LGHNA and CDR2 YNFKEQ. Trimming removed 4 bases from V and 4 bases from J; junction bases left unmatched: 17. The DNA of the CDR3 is TGTGCCAGCAGCCGTGGGGCCGGGACTAGCGGGAGGATCATCTTGTACGAGCAGTACTTC. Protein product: CASSRGAGTSGRIILYEQYF.

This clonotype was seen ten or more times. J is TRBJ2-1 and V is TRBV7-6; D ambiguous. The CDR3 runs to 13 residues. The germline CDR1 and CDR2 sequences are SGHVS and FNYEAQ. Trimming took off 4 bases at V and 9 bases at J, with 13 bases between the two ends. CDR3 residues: CASSSHARLEQFF. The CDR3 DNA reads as TGTGCCAGCAGCTCCCACGCGAGGCTTGAGCAGTTCTTC.

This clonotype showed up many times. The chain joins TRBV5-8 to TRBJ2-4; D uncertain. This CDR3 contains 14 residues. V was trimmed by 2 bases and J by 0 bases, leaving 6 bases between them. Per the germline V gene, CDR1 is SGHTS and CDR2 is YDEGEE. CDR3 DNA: TGTGCCAGCAGCTTCCCGAGAGCCAAAAACATTCAGTACTTC. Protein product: CASSFPRAKNIQYF.

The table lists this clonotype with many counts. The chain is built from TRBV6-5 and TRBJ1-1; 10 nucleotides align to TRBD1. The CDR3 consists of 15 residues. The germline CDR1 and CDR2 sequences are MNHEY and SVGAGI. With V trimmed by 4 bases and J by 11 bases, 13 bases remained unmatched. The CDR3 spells CASSSVTWGQGIAFF. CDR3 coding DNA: TGTGCCAGCAGTTCCGTGACCTGGGGACAGGGGATCGCTTTCTTT.

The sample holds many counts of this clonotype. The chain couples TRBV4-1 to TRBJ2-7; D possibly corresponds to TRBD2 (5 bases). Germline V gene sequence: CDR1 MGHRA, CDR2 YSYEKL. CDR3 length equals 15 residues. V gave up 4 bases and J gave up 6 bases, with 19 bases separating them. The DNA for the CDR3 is TGCGCCAGCAGCCCTTCTGTCGGGGTGAGGGTCGAGCAGTACTTC. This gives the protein CASSPSVGVRVEQYF.

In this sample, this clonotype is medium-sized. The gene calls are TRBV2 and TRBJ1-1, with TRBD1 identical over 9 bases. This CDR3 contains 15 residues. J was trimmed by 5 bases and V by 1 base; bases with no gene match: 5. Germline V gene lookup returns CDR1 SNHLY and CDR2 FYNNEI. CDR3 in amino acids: CASSEDRGRGTEAFF. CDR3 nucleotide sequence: TGTGCCAGCAGTGAAGACAGGGGGCGCGGGACTGAAGCTTTCTTT.

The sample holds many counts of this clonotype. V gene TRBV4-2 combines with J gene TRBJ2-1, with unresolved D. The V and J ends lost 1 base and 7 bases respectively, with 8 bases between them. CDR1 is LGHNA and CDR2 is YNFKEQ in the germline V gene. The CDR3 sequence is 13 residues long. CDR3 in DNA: TGTGCCAGCAGCCAAGTGGAAGGGAATGAGCAGTTCTTC. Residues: CASSQVEGNEQFF.

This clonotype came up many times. The CDR3 sequence is CSVEVAGVGTEAFF. DNA for the CDR3: TGCAGCGTTGAGGTCGCGGGGGTGGGCACTGAAGCTTTCTTT. The chain is built from TRBV29-1 and TRBJ1-1; the D gene is possibly TRBD1 (5 bases). Germline CDR1 reads SQVTM; CDR2 reads ANQGSEA. V was pared by 3 bases and J by 4 bases, with 15 bases between. CDR3 length: 14 amino acids.

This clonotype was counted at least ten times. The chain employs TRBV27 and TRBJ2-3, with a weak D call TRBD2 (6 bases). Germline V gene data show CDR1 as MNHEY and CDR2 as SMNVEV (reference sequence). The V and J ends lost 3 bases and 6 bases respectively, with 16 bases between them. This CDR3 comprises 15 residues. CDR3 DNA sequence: TGTGCCAGCAGTTTGGGCGGGAATGTGGGCGATACGCAGTATTTT. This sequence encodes CASSLGGNVGDTQYF.

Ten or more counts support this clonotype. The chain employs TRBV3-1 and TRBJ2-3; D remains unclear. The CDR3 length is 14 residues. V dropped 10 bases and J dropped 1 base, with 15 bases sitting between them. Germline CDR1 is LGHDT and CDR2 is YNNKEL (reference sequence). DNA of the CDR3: TGTGCCACCCAAGGTGAACCGGGCACAGATACGCAGTATTTT. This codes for CATQGEPGTDTQYF.

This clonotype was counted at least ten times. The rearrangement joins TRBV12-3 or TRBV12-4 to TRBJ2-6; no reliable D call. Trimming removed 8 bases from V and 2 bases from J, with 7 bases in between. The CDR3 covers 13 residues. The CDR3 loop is CASLRTGANVLTF. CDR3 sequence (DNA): TGTGCCAGCCTACGAACTGGGGCCAACGTCCTGACTTTC.

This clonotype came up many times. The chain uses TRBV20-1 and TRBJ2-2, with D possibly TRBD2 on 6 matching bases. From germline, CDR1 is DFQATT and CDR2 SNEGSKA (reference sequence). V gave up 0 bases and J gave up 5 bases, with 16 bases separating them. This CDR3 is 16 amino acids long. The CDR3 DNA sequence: TGCAGTGCTAGAGATATAAAGCGTGGAGGGACCGGGGAGCTGTTTTTT. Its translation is CSARDIKRGGTGELFF.

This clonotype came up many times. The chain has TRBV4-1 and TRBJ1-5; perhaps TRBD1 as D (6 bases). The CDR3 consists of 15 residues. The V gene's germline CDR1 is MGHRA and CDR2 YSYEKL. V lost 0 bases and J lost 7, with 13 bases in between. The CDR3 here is CASSQDGWGRQPQHF. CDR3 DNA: TGCGCCAGCAGCCAAGATGGATGGGGGCGGCAGCCCCAGCATTTT.

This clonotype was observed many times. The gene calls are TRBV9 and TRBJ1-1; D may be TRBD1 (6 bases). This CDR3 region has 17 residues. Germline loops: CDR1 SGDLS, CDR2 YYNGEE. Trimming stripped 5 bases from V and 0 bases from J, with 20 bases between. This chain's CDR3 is CASSEDAGHPMNTEAFF. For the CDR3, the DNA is TGTGCCAGCAGTGAAGATGCGGGACACCCAATGAACACTGAAGCTTTCTTT.

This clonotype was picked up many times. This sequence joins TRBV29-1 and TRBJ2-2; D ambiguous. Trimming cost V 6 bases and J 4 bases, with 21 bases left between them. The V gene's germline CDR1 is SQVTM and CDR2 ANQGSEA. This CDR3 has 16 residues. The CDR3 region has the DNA TGCAGCGTGTCTAAACAAGGCTTCCCCATCACCGGGGAGCTGTTTTTT. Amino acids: CSVSKQGFPITGELFF.

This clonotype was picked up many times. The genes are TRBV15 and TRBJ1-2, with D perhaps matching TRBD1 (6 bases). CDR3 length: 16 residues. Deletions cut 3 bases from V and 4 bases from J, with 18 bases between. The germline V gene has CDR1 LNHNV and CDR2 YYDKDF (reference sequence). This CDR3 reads CATSRGSGAQGYGYTF. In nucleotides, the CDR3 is TGTGCCACCAGCAGGGGTTCAGGGGCGCAGGGCTATGGCTACACCTTC.

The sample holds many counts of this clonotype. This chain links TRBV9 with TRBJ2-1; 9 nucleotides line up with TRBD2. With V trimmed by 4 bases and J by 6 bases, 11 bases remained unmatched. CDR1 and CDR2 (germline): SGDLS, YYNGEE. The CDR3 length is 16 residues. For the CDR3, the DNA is TGTGCCAGCAGCCCCCTTAGCGGGGGATGGAGCAATGAGCAGTTCTTC. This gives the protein CASSPLSGGWSNEQFF.

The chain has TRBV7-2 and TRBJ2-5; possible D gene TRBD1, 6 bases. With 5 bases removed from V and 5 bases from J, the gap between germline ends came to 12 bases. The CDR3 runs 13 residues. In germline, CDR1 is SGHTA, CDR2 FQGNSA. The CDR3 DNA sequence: TGTGCCAGCAGCCAACAAAGGGGGGAGACCCAGTACTTC. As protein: CASSQQRGETQYF.

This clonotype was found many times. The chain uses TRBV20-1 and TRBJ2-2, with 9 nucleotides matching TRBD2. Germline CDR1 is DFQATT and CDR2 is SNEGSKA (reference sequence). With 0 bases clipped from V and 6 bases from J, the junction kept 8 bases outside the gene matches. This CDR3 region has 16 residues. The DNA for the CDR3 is TGCAGTGCTAGAGATCCAGCGGGAGGTGGCTCCGGGGAGCTGTTTTTT. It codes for CSARDPAGGGSGELFF.

CDR3 coding DNA: TGCAGTGCTAGATTCGACAGGGCCTACGAGCAGTACTTC. Translation: CSARFDRAYEQYF. The gene calls are TRBV20-1 and TRBJ2-7; 7 bases fit TRBD1. Germline V gene data show CDR1 as DFQATT and CDR2 as SNEGSKA (reference sequence). The CDR3 is 13 residues long. V dropped 2 bases and J dropped 2; count of bases not matched to a gene: 3.

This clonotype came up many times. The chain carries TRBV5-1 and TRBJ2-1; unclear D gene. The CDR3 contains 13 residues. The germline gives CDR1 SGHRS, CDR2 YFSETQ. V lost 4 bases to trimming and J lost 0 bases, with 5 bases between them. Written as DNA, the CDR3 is TGCGCCAGCAGCCCCAGCTCCTACAATGAGCAGTTCTTC. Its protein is CASSPSSYNEQFF.

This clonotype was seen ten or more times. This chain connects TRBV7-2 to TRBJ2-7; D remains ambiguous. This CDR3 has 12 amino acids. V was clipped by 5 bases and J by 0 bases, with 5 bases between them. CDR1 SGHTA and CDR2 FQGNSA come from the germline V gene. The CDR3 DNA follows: TGTGCCAGCAGCGCGAGCTCCTACGAGCAGTACTTC. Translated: CASSASSYEQYF.

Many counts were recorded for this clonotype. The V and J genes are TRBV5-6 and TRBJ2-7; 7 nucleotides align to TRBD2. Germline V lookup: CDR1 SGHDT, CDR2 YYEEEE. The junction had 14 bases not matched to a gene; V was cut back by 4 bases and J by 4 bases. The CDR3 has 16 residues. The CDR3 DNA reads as TGTGCCAGCAGCGCATCTGGGGGAGGGATGCCTTACGAGCAGTACTTC. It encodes CASSASGGGMPYEQYF. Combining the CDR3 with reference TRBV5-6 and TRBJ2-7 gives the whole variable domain DAGVTQSPTHLIKTRGQQVTLRCSPKSGHDTVSWYQQALGQGPQFIFQYYEEEERQRGNFPDRFSGHQFPNYSSELNVNALLLGDSALYLCASSASGGGMPYEQYFGPGTRLTVT.

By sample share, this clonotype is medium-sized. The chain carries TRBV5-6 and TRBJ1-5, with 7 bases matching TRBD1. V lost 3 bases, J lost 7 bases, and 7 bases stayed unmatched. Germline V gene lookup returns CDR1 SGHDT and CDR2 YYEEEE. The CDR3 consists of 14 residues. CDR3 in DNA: TGTGCCAGCAGCTCAGACAGGGAAGAGCAGCCCCAGCATTTT. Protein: CASSSDREEQPQHF.

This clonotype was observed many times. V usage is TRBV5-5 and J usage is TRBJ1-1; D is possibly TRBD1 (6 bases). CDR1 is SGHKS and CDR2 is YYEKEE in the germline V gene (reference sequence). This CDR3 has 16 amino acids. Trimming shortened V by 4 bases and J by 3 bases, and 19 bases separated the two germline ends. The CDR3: CASSPGIGGRDTEAFF. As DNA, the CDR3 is TGTGCCAGCAGCCCCGGAATTGGGGGGCGAGACACTGAAGCTTTCTTT.

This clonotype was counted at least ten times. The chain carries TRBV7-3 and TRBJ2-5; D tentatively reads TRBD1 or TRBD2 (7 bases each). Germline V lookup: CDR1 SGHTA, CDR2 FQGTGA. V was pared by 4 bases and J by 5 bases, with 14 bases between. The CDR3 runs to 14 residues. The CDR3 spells CASSSHRGGETQYF. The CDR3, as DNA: TGTGCCAGCAGCTCGCACAGGGGAGGGGAGACCCAGTACTTC.

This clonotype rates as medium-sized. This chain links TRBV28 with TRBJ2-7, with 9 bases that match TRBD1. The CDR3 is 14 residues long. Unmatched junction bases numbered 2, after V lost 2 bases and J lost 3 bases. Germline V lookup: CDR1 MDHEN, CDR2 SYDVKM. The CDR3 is CASSLEGQGYEQYF. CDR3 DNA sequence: TGTGCCAGCAGTTTAGAGGGACAGGGCTACGAGCAGTACTTC.